The 16 T cell receptor beta chains reported below all come from one sample, sequenced in a study of glioma-infiltrating T cells. The iRepertoire nested amplicon-rescue multiplex PCR amplified TCR alpha and beta CDR3s from RNA. MiXCR was run by TCRdb on the multiplex PCR reads, yielding one entry per CDR3 protein. The sample holds 400,000 or so distinct CDR3 sequences; roughly 41% are singletons and the top ten take more than 10%. Material for sequencing was glioma tissue, nonneoplastic brain tissue, or PBMCs (not recorded which). These receptors originate from a human donor with low-grade glioma or glioblastoma, undergoing nonglioma brain surgery, or in good health (not recorded which).

In its sample, this clonotype was seen many times. The chain combines TRBV20-1 with TRBJ2-1; 7 nucleotides align to TRBD2. CDR3 length: 15 amino acids. Germline V gives CDR1 DFQATT, CDR2 SNEGSKA (reference sequence). With 3 bases clipped from V and 6 bases from J, the junction kept 11 bases outside the gene matches. The CDR3 here is CSASTSATVGNEQFF. The CDR3 DNA reads TGCAGTGCTAGCACTAGCGCGACGGTGGGCAATGAGCAGTTCTTC.

The rearrangement joins TRBV6-1 to TRBJ1-5, with D possibly being TRBD1 (6 bases). Trimming removed 1 base at V and 7 bases at J, with 11 bases between. Germline CDR1 and CDR2: MNHNS and SASEGT. The CDR3 runs to 14 residues. In DNA form, the CDR3 reads TGTGCCAGCAGTGAAGGGGGGCGGCCACAGCCCCAGCATTTT. Translating gives CASSEGGRPQPQHF.

This clonotype was seen ten or more times. The V call is TRBV15, the J call TRBJ1-1; the D gene is possibly TRBD1 (6 bases). V lost 5 bases and J lost 6, with 13 bases in between. Germline loops: CDR1 LNHNV, CDR2 YYDKDF (reference sequence). The CDR3 totals 13 residues. Written as DNA, the CDR3 is TGTGCCACCAGCCACTCGAAGGGGGCTGAAGCTTTCTTT. This gives the protein CATSHSKGAEAFF.

With regard to this clonotype: A read error may explain this, as a much larger clone is one base away. The rearrangement uses TRBV7-2 and TRBJ2-5; D possibly matches TRBD1 or TRBD2 (6 bases each). Germline V lookup: CDR1 SGHTA, CDR2 FQGNSA. CDR3 length equals 13 residues. The CDR3 nucleotides are TGTGCCAGCAGCTTCGACAGGAGGGAGACCGAGTACTTC. Its translation is CASSFDRRETEYF. Together with reference TRBV7-2 and TRBJ2-5, the CDR3 gives the full variable domain: GAGVSQSPSNKVTEKGKDVELRCDPISGHTALYWYRQSLGQGLEFLIYFQGNSAPDKSGLPSDRFSAERTGGSVSTLTIQRTQQEDSAVYLCASSFDRRETEYFGPGTRLLVL.

This clonotype was found a few times. The rearrangement joins TRBV20-1 to TRBJ2-3; 8 nucleotides align to TRBD2. This CDR3 has 15 amino acids. Germline CDR1 and CDR2: DFQATT and SNEGSKA (reference sequence). V lost 5 bases and J lost 0; bases outside the gene matches: 7. CDR3 amino acids: CSASAIAGSTDTQYF. CDR3 DNA: TGCAGTGCTTCTGCTATAGCGGGAAGCACAGATACGCAGTATTTT.

This clonotype was seen repeatedly, ten times or more. The V and J genes are TRBV6-6 and TRBJ1-5; D not certain. CDR1 and CDR2 (germline): MNHNY, SVGAGI (reference sequence). The CDR3 totals 16 residues. The germline V and J ends were trimmed by 2 bases and 0 bases, with 11 bases remaining between them. The CDR3 sequence is CASSYTSYNSNQPQHF. The CDR3 bases are TGTGCCAGCAGTTACACCTCTTACAATAGCAATCAGCCCCAGCATTTT.

J is TRBJ2-7 and V is TRBV4-3; D is possibly TRBD2 (6 bases). The CDR3 consists of 15 residues. The germline V and J ends were trimmed by 0 bases and 5 bases, with 14 bases remaining between them. Germline CDR1 and CDR2: LGHNA and YSLEER. CDR3 amino acids: CASSQEPGVGDEQYF. The DNA for the CDR3 is TGCGCCAGCAGCCAAGAGCCGGGGGTTGGTGACGAGCAGTACTTC.

Only a few counts were recorded for this clonotype. This chain connects TRBV15 to TRBJ1-1, with a tentative D call TRBD1 (6 bases). Trimming removed 3 bases from V and 4 bases from J, with 12 bases in between. This CDR3 has 14 amino acids. In germline, CDR1 is LNHNV, CDR2 YYDKDF (reference sequence). CDR3 sequence reads: CATSSSGAGTEAFF. CDR3 sequence (DNA): TGTGCCACCAGCAGTTCGGGGGCCGGCACTGAAGCTTTCTTT.

This rearrangement joins TRBV6-6 to TRBJ2-1; 9 positions match TRBD2. This CDR3 comprises 16 residues. Trimming at V came to 7 bases and at J to 2 bases, leaving 9 bases not matched to a gene. Per the germline V gene, CDR1 is MNHNY and CDR2 is SVGAGI (reference sequence). CDR3 sequence (DNA): TGTGCCAGCACACTCCTTAGCGGGGGCCCCTACAATGAGCAGTTCTTC. It specifies CASTLLSGGPYNEQFF.

This clonotype occurred a few times. V and J are TRBV20-1 and TRBJ2-7; no clear D. CDR1 and CDR2 from the germline V gene are DFQATT and SNEGSKA (reference sequence). V was pared by 1 base and J by 1 base, with 11 bases between. The CDR3 has 14 amino acids. The CDR3 DNA follows: TGCAGTGCTAGAGCATGGAGAACATCCTACGAGCAGTACTTC. Translated, it gives CSARAWRTSYEQYF.

The J gene is TRBJ2-5, the V gene TRBV3-1, with D tentatively TRBD2 (6 bases). CDR1 and CDR2 (germline): LGHDT, YNNKEL (reference sequence). CDR3 length: 13 amino acids. V lost 2 bases and J lost 4, with 8 bases in between. The CDR3 coding sequence is TGTGCCAGCAGCCAAAGGGGAGGAGAGACCCAGTACTTC. It encodes CASSQRGGETQYF.

This clonotype was picked up many times. This rearrangement joins TRBV2 to TRBJ2-1; 7 positions match TRBD1. The CDR3 sequence is 16 residues long. Trimming removed 3 bases from V and 4 bases from J; junction bases left unmatched: 9. Germline values: CDR1 SNHLY, CDR2 FYNNEI. Here the CDR3 reads CASSDERTGIYNEQFF. CDR3 DNA: TGTGCCAGCAGTGATGAACGGACAGGAATATACAATGAGCAGTTCTTC.

The rearrangement links TRBV29-1 to TRBJ1-4; 7 positions match TRBD1. From germline, CDR1 is SQVTM and CDR2 ANQGSEA. The CDR3 is made up of 12 amino acids. In nucleotides, the CDR3 is TGCAGTCACCGGGACAGTGCTGAAAAACTGTTTTTT. Translation gives CSHRDSAEKLFF.

This clonotype showed up just a few times. The rearrangement links TRBV20-1 to TRBJ2-7, with no clear D. This CDR3 has 11 amino acids. Germline CDR1 is DFQATT and CDR2 is SNEGSKA (reference sequence). The V gene lost 3 bases and the J gene lost 3 bases, with 6 bases spanning the gap. CDR3 in amino acids: CSARGNYEQYF. In DNA form, the CDR3 reads TGCAGTGCTAGGGGGAACTACGAGCAGTACTTC.

This clonotype was picked up many times. The genes are TRBV5-4 and TRBJ2-7; D may correspond to TRBD1 or TRBD2 (6 bases each). Per the germline V gene, CDR1 is SGHNT and CDR2 is YYREEE (reference sequence). This CDR3 is built from 13 residues. Trimming cost V 4 bases and J 7 bases, with 15 bases left between them. The CDR3 here is CASSPPGAGEQYF. The CDR3 region has the DNA TGTGCCAGCAGCCCTCCGGGGGCGGGGGAGCAGTACTTC.

The rearrangement joins TRBV15 to TRBJ2-1, with D tentatively TRBD1 (7 bases). Germline V gene lookup returns CDR1 LNHNV and CDR2 YYDKDF (reference sequence). The V and J ends lost 0 bases and 7 bases respectively, with 22 bases between them. CDR3 length: 18 residues. Written as DNA, the CDR3 is TGTGCCACCAGCAGAGATTTGCGGGGCAGGGGGTCGTTTAATGAGCAGTTCTTC. This codes for CATSRDLRGRGSFNEQFF.